The 16 T cell receptor beta chains below come from one sample, sequenced in a study of response to subunit inactivated influenza vaccine. TCRdb fed the RT-PCR reads into MiXCR, producing one record per CDR3 protein. The sample yields 550,000 to 600,000 distinct CDR3 sequences, 12% seen once. Sequencing was performed on PBMCs from blood, taken on the day of vaccination. These receptors originate from a man aged 45 to 65 who received an inactivated influenza vaccine.

This clonotype occurred a few times. This chain connects TRBV5-1 to TRBJ2-5; weak D call: TRBD1 (6 bases). CDR3 length equals 14 residues. V was pared by 4 bases and J by 5 bases, with 15 bases between. CDR1 is SGHRS and CDR2 is YFSETQ in the germline V gene. CDR3 DNA sequence: TGCGCCAGCAGCGGACGCAGGGGAATGGAGACCCAGTACTTC. Protein: CASSGRRGMETQYF.

The chain is built from TRBV5-1 and TRBJ2-7, with TRBD1 as a possible D gene (5 bases). Germline CDR1 is SGHRS and CDR2 is YFSETQ. The CDR3 is 14 residues long. V dropped 1 base and J dropped 4 bases, with 12 bases sitting between them. Here the CDR3 reads CASSLNDDRYEQYF. CDR3 coding DNA: TGCGCCAGCAGCTTGAACGATGACAGATACGAGCAGTACTTC. Based on the CDR3 plus reference TRBV5-1 and TRBJ2-7, the full variable domain is KAGVTQTPRYLIKTRGQQVTLSCSPISGHRSVSWYQQTPGQGLQFLFEYFSETQRNKGNFPGRFSGRQFSNSRSEMNVSTLELGDSALYLCASSLNDDRYEQYFGPGTRLTVT.

This chain links TRBV11-1 with TRBJ2-7, with 11 bases aligning to TRBD2. V shed 4 bases, J shed 3 bases, and the junction held 8 bases outside the gene matches. Germline-derived CDR1 and CDR2 are SGHAT and FQDESV (reference sequence). The CDR3 extends over 16 amino acids. CDR3: CASSSGTSGNLYEQYF. The DNA of the CDR3 is TGTGCCAGCAGCTCTGGGACTAGCGGAAACCTCTACGAGCAGTACTTC.

The V call is TRBV28, the J call TRBJ1-1; D remains ambiguous. The V gene's germline CDR1 is MDHEN and CDR2 SYDVKM. The CDR3 totals 11 residues. Trimming left V 6 bases short and J 4 bases short, with 6 bases between. The CDR3 DNA is TGTGCCAGCAGCGGAACCACTGAAGCTTTCTTT. It codes for CASSGTTEAFF.

This clonotype was counted many times. The chain links TRBV4-1 to TRBJ2-1, with D maybe TRBD2 (5 bases). Between the trimmed V and J ends, which lost 6 bases and 5 bases, there was a span of 11 bases. Germline CDR1 reads MGHRA; CDR2 reads YSYEKL. CDR3 length: 13 amino acids. In DNA form, the CDR3 reads TGCGCCAGCAGTCGAGAGGGAAACAATGAGCAGTTCTTC. Translated: CASSREGNNEQFF.

The chain recombines TRBV4-1 with TRBJ2-5; either TRBD1 or TRBD2 may supply D (5 bases each). CDR3 length: 14 amino acids. V was shortened by 1 base and J by 7 bases, with 13 bases between the two germline ends. Germline CDR1 MGHRA, CDR2 YSYEKL. The CDR3 nucleotides read TGCGCCAGCAGCCAAGGTTATGGGACGGGGACCCAGTACTTC. This translates into CASSQGYGTGTQYF.

This clonotype occurred many times. The gene calls are TRBV5-1 and TRBJ2-7; 12 nucleotides agree with TRBD2. Losses at the gene ends were 4 bases for V and 5 bases for J; bases not matched to a gene: 4. The CDR3 consists of 14 residues. Germline assignment: CDR1 SGHRS and CDR2 YFSETQ. Here the CDR3 reads CASSTGLAGHEQYF. The CDR3 DNA sequence: TGCGCCAGCAGCACGGGACTAGCGGGCCACGAGCAGTACTTC. Drawing the rest from reference TRBV5-1 and TRBJ2-7, the complete variable domain is KAGVTQTPRYLIKTRGQQVTLSCSPISGHRSVSWYQQTPGQGLQFLFEYFSETQRNKGNFPGRFSGRQFSNSRSEMNVSTLELGDSALYLCASSTGLAGHEQYFGPGTRLTVT.

In its sample, this clonotype was seen a few times. This chain connects TRBV19 to TRBJ1-2, with D unresolved. V was pared by 8 bases and J by 0 bases, with 22 bases between. This CDR3 contains 17 residues. Germline loops: CDR1 LNHDA, CDR2 SQIVND (reference sequence). CDR3 in amino acids: CASQSSLGRSANYGYTF. The DNA of the CDR3 is TGTGCCAGTCAATCCAGTTTAGGTCGTTCAGCTAACTATGGCTACACCTTC.

This clonotype was counted only a few times. V and J are TRBV29-1 and TRBJ2-5; 10 bases fit TRBD1. The CDR3 has 17 amino acids. Germline lookup yields CDR1 SQVTM and CDR2 ANQGSEA. V dropped 6 bases and J dropped 2; count of bases not matched to a gene: 15. The CDR3, as DNA: TGCAGCGTGGCCCTAGGGACAGGGGTAGAGTCTCAAGAGACCCAGTACTTC. As protein: CSVALGTGVESQETQYF.

This clonotype was seen more than once but under ten times. J is TRBJ2-1 and V is TRBV20-1; the match to TRBD2 covers 14 bases. Germline values: CDR1 DFQATT, CDR2 SNEGSKA (reference sequence). Trimming at V came to 1 base and at J to 8 bases, leaving 1 base not matched to a gene. This CDR3 has 14 residues. The CDR3 nucleotides are TGCAGTGCTAGAGGGACTAGCGGGAGGCATGAGCAGTTCTTC. This translates into CSARGTSGRHEQFF.

V is TRBV11-2 and J is TRBJ1-1; D not resolved. Trimming took 0 bases from V and 0 from J, leaving 8 bases between them. CDR1 is SGHAT and CDR2 is FQNNGV in the germline V gene. CDR3 size: 15 residues. CDR3 loop: CASSLEGSMNTEAFF. Written as DNA, the CDR3 is TGTGCCAGCAGCTTAGAGGGCAGCATGAACACTGAAGCTTTCTTT.

This chain's CDR3 is CASSTRPISSYNEQFF. The CDR3 DNA is TGTGCCAGCAGTACCCGACCCATAAGCTCCTACAATGAGCAGTTCTTC. The rearrangement links TRBV27 to TRBJ2-1; D gene unclear. V was clipped by 5 bases and J by 0 bases, with 14 bases between them. The CDR3 runs 16 residues. Germline CDR1 is MNHEY and CDR2 is SMNVEV (reference sequence).

The rearrangement joins TRBV7-9 to TRBJ2-7; 11 bases match TRBD1. CDR1 and CDR2 (germline): SEHNR, FQNEAQ (reference sequence). The trim removed 5 bases at V and 1 base at J, leaving 7 bases unmatched. CDR3 length equals 16 residues. CDR3: CASSPGTGGKSYEQYF. CDR3 sequence (DNA): TGTGCCAGCAGCCCAGGGACAGGGGGGAAATCCTACGAGCAGTACTTC. The full variable domain, its missing parts supplied by reference TRBV7-9 and TRBJ2-7, is DTGVSQNPRHKITKRGQNVTFRCDPISEHNRLYWYRQTLGQGPEFLTYFQNEAQLEKSRLLSDRFSAERPKGSFSTLEIQRTEQGDSAMYLCASSPGTGGKSYEQYFGPGTRLTVT.

This clonotype has only a few counts. The chain joins TRBV28 to TRBJ2-5; D is perhaps TRBD2 (5 bases). CDR1 MDHEN and CDR2 SYDVKM come from the germline V gene. The ends were cut back, 4 bases at V and 4 bases at J, with 16 bases in the middle. The CDR3 length is 15 residues. CDR3 DNA sequence: TGTGCCAGCAGTTCTCCGGGCTCGGGAACAGAGACCCAGTACTTC. Amino acid sequence: CASSSPGSGTETQYF.

The chain joins TRBV18 to TRBJ2-5; D is ambiguous. Looked up from germline, CDR1 is KGHSH and CDR2 is LQKENI. The CDR3 has 14 residues. V was cut by 0 bases and J by 4 bases, with 9 bases left in between. This CDR3 is CASSPPNVAETQYF. DNA of the CDR3: TGTGCCAGCTCACCACCGAATGTTGCAGAGACCCAGTACTTC.

This clonotype was detected only a few times. CDR3 protein: CASSETSGYTGELFF. In DNA, the CDR3 is TGTGCCAGCAGTGAAACTAGCGGGTACACCGGGGAGCTGTTTTTT. The chain couples TRBV2 to TRBJ2-2, with TRBD2 matching over 9 bases. The germline gives CDR1 SNHLY, CDR2 FYNNEI. V shed 2 bases and J 3 bases; nucleotides not matched to a gene: 1. The CDR3 consists of 15 residues. Complete variable domain (other parts from reference TRBV2 and TRBJ2-2): EPEVTQTPSHQVTQMGQEVILRCVPISNHLYFYWYRQILGQKVEFLVSFYNNEISEKSEIFDDQFSVERPDGSNFTLKIRSTKLEDSAMYFCASSETSGYTGELFFGEGSRLTVL.